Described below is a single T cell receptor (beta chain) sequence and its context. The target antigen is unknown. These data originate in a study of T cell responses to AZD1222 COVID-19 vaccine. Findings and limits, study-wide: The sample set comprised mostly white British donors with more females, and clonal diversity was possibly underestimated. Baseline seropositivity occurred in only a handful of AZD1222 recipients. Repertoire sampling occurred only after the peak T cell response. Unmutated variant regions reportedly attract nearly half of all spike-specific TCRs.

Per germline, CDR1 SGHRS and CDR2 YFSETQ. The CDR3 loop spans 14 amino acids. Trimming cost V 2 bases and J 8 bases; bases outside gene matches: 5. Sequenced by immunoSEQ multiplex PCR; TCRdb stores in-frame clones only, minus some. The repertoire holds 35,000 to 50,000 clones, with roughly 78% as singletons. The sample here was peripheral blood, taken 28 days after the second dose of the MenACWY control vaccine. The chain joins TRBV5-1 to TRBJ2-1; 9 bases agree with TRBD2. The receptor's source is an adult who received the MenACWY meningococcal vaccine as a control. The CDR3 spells CASSLGLASYEQFF. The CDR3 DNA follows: TGCGCCAGCAGCTTAGGACTAGCGTCCTATGAGCAGTTCTTC.